This TCR beta chain was identified during a study of PD-L1 blockade in urothelial cancer. Across the whole study: Blood underwent analysis 3 weeks (second dose) and 6 weeks after treatment began. Typically, measured as a median, blood samples had more than 110,000 T cells.

As to time point: pretreatment peripheral blood. Sampling of each patient yielded between 1 and 8 specimens, collected pretreatment and on-treatment. Every PCR got spiked synthetic TCR analog templates. The method was immunoSEQ multiplex PCR; TCRdb's version includes in-frame clones alone and lacks a portion of them. Among tens of thousands of clones, roughly 79% were seen once, and the ten largest hold around 6%. V was shortened by 5 bases and J by 1 base, with 8 bases between the two germline ends. Per germline, CDR1 PRHDT and CDR2 FYEKMQ (reference sequence). This CDR3 is 13 amino acids long. The chain employs TRBV13 and TRBJ1-2; D gene ambiguous. The TCR comes from a man aged 70 or older with urothelial cancer. This specimen was PBMCs, taken around atezolizumab (anti-PD-L1) treatment. CDR3 coding DNA: TGTGCCAGCAGCGTCAGAAATAACTATGGCTACACCTTC. This sequence encodes CASSVRNNYGYTF.